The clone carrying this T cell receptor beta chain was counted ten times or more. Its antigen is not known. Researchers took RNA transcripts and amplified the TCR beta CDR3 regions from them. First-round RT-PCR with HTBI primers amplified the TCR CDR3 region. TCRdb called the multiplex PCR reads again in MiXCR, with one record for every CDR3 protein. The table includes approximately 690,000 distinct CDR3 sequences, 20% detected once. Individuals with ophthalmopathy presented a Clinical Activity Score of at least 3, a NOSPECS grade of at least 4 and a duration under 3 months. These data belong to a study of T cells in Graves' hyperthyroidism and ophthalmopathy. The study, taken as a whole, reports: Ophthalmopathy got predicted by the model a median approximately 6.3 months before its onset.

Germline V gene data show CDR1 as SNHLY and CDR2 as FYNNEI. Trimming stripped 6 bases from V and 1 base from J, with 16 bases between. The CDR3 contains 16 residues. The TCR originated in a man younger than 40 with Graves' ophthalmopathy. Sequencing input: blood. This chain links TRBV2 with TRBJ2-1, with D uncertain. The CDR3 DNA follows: TGTGCCAGCAGATGGCGGATCCTTGTTTCCTACAATGAGCAGTTCTTC. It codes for CASRWRILVSYNEQFF.